This TCR beta chain appears in the sequencing data of a study of identical twins. Study-wide results and caveats: These conclusions were based on statistical analysis (cross-sectional, not following the same donors). Some out-of-frame alpha sequences were shared by twins, and these showed excess low generation probability.

From the 5' RACE reads, TCRdb called clonotypes with MiXCR, one entry per CDR3 protein. This sample has 200,000 or so distinct CDR3 sequences, with 15% to 20% found just once. A note on this clonotype: As yet, its antigen is unknown.

From germline, CDR1 is SGHRS and CDR2 YFSETQ. The CDR3 is 13 residues long. Trimming cost V 0 bases and J 2 bases, with 6 bases left between them. This sample was shared with a second study, whose subject was T cells expressing NK-cell markers. That work states: The study drew TCR beta repertoires from sorted CD3+CD56+NKG2C+, CD3+CD56+NKG2C- and CD3+CD56-NKG2C+ T cells. The CD3+CD56-NKG2C+ fraction of a handful of donors was also led by these clonotypes.

Sequenced input: CD8+ T cells sorted from blood. The gene calls are TRBV5-1 and TRBJ2-7; tentative D call: TRBD1 (5 bases). This receptor was taken from a woman aged 18-35 years in good health. The CDR3 is CASSLEQAYEQYF. In DNA, the CDR3 is TGCGCCAGCAGCTTGGAACAGGCCTACGAGCAGTACTTC.